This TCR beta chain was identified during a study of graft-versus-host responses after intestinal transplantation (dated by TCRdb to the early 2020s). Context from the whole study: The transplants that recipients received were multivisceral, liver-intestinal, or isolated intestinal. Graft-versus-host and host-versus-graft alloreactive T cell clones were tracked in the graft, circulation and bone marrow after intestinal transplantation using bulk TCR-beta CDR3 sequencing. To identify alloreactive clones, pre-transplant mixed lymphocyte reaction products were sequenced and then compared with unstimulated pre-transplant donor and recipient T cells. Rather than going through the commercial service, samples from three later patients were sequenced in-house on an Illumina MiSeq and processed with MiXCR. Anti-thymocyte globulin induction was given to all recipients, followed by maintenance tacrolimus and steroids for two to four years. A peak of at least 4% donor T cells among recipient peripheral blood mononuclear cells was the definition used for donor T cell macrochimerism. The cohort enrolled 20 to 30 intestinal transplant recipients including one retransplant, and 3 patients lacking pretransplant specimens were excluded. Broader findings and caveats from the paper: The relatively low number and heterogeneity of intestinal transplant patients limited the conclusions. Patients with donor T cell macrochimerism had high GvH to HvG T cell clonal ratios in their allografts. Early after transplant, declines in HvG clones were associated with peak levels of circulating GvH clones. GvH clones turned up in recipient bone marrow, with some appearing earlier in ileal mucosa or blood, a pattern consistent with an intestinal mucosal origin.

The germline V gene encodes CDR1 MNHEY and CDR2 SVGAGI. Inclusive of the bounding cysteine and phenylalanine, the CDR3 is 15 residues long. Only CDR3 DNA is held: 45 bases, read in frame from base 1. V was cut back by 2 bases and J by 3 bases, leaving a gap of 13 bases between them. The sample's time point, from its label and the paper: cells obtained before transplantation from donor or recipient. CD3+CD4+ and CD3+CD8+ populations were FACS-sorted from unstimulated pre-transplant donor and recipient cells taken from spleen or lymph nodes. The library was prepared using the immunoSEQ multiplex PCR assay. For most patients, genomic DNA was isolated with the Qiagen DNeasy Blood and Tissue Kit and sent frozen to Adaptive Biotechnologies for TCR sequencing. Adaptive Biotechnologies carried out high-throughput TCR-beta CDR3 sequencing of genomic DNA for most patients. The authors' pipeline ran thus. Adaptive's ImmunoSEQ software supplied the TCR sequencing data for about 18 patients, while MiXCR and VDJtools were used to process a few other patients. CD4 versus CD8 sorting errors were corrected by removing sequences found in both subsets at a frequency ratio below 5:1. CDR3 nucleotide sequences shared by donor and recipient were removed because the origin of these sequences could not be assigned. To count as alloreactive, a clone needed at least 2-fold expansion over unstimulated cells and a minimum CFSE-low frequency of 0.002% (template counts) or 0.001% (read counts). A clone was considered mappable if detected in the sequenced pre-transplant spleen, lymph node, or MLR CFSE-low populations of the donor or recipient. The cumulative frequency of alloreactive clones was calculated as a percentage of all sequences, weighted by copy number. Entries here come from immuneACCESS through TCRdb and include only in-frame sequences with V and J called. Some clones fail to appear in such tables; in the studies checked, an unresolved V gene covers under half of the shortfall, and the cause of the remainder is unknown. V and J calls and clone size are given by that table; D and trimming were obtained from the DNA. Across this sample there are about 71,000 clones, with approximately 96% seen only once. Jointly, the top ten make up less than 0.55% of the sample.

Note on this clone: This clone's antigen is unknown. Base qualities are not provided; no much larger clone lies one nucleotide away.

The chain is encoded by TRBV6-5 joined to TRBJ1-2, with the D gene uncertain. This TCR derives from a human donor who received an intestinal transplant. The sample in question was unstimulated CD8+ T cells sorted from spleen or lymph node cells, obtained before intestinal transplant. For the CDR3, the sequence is CASSYGIQDHYGYTF. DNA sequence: TGTGCCAGCAGTTACGGCATTCAGGACCACTATGGCTACACCTTC.